These 9 T cell receptor beta chains were sequenced from one sample in a study of neoadjuvant anti-PD-1 for oral cavity cancer. This table comes from immunoSEQ multiplex PCR, and its TCRdb copy is limited to in-frame clones, with some not included. The table shows under 85,000 clones, with 84% occurring only once. The source was PBMCs, collected before nivolumab (anti-PD-1) treatment. All receptors come from a person aged 40-85 years with oral cavity squamous cell carcinoma.

On this clone itself: In the same sample, other DNA sequences code for this CDR3. The CDR3 DNA follows: TGTGCCAGCAGCGTAGCGGGAGGGGCAAACACCGGGGAGCTGTTTTTT. Its translation is CASSVAGGANTGELFF. J is TRBJ2-2 and V is TRBV9, with 8 bases matching TRBD2. CDR1 is SGDLS and CDR2 is YYNGEE in the germline V gene. J was trimmed by 2 bases and V by 0 bases; bases with no gene match: 3. The CDR3 is 16 residues long.

This clone was observed a single time. CDR3 sequence: CASSPLEGWETQYF. The CDR3, as DNA: TGTGCCAGCAGTCCCCTAGAGGGCTGGGAGACCCAGTACTTC. This chain links TRBV27 with TRBJ2-5, with D perhaps matching TRBD2 (5 bases). The CDR3 contains 14 residues. Trimming took 5 bases from V and 5 from J, leaving 15 bases between them. CDR1 is MNHEY and CDR2 is SMNVEV in the germline V gene (reference sequence).

The chain links TRBV5-6 to TRBJ2-7; the D gene could be TRBD1 or TRBD2 (5 bases each). CDR3 length equals 14 residues. V was shortened by 4 bases and J by 0 bases, with 11 bases between the two germline ends. The germline V gene has CDR1 SGHDT and CDR2 YYEEEE. For the CDR3, the DNA is TGTGCCAGCAGCCCGGGACCGATCTCCTACGAGCAGTACTTC. This gives the protein CASSPGPISYEQYF.

The chain carries TRBV5-1 and TRBJ1-2; D unclear. Trimming removed 0 bases at V and 3 bases at J, with 9 bases between. The CDR3 is 14 residues long. From germline, CDR1 is SGHRS and CDR2 YFSETQ. CDR3 DNA sequence: TGCGCCAGCAGCTTGGTGGGAGGTGACTATGGCTACACCTTC. Translated, it gives CASSLVGGDYGYTF.

This chain connects TRBV7-3 to TRBJ2-2, with TRBD1 as a possible D gene (5 bases). This CDR3 contains 13 residues. V dropped 1 base and J dropped 8 bases, with 8 bases sitting between them. The germline CDR1 and CDR2 sequences are SGHTA and FQGTGA. The CDR3 region is CASSLMQGGELFF. DNA for the CDR3: TGTGCCAGCAGCTTAATGCAGGGTGGGGAGCTGTTTTTT.

The rearrangement joins TRBV11-2 to TRBJ1-1; weak D call: TRBD1 (5 bases). Germline CDR1 SGHAT, CDR2 FQNNGV. CDR3 length: 15 amino acids. V lost 4 bases, J lost 0 bases, and 12 bases lay in between. The CDR3 region has the DNA TGTGCCAGCAGCTCCCAGGCAGGGATGAACACTGAAGCTTTCTTT. Amino acids: CASSSQAGMNTEAFF.

The chain combines TRBV7-2 with TRBJ2-3, with TRBD1 identical over 11 bases. Germline V gene lookup returns CDR1 SGHTA and CDR2 FQGNSA. The trim removed 5 bases at V and 4 bases at J, leaving 11 bases unmatched. The CDR3 length is 17 residues. In DNA form, the CDR3 reads TGTGCCAGCAGCCTCTCTGGGACAGGGGGTCGGGCAGATACGCAGTATTTT. The encoded protein is CASSLSGTGGRADTQYF.

The chain links TRBV10-3 to TRBJ2-5; a weak D match, TRBD1 (6 bases). Per germline, CDR1 ENHRY and CDR2 SYGVKD. This CDR3 region has 13 residues. V lost 2 bases and J 5 bases, leaving 9 bases between the germline ends. CDR3 protein: CAISEGQGETQYF. For the CDR3, the DNA is TGTGCCATCAGTGAGGGCCAGGGGGAGACCCAGTACTTC.

This sequence joins TRBV7-9 and TRBJ2-1; 11 nucleotides line up with TRBD2. The germline CDR1 and CDR2 sequences are SEHNR and FQNEAQ (reference sequence). Unmatched junction bases numbered 6, after V lost 3 bases and J lost 2 bases. The CDR3 loop spans 17 amino acids. The DNA of the CDR3 is TGTGCCAGCAGCTTCTACCGACTAGCGGGAACCTACAATGAGCAGTTCTTC. This sequence encodes CASSFYRLAGTYNEQFF. Variable domain in full (rest from reference TRBV7-9 and TRBJ2-1): DTGVSQNPRHKITKRGQNVTFRCDPISEHNRLYWYRQTLGQGPEFLTYFQNEAQLEKSRLLSDRFSAERPKGSFSTLEIQRTEQGDSAMYLCASSFYRLAGTYNEQFFGPGTRLTVL.